This entry is about one T cell receptor beta chain. This sample is part of a study of T cell changes during pregnancy in multiple sclerosis. Profiling relied on immunoSEQ multiplex PCR, and the TCRdb table lists in-frame clones only, not all of them. The table records approximately 34,000 clones, roughly 94% of them present only once. Between the trimmed V and J ends, which lost 4 bases and 4 bases, there was a span of 18 bases. The V gene's germline CDR1 is SGHKS and CDR2 YYEKEE (reference sequence). This CDR3 is 15 amino acids long. This chain connects TRBV5-5 to TRBJ2-7; possibly TRBD2 for D (6 bases). The sequencing here drew on CD4+ T cells from peripheral blood mononuclear cells, taken after pregnancy. The source is a female donor with multiple sclerosis, enrolled in a pregnancy study. As DNA, the CDR3 is TGTGCCAGCAGCCCTGGGACTTACACCAGTTACGAGCAGTACTTC. Translation: CASSPGTYTSYEQYF. Together with reference TRBV5-5 and TRBJ2-7, the CDR3 gives the full variable domain: DAGVTQSPTHLIKTRGQQVTLRCSPISGHKSVSWYQQVLGQGPQFIFQYYEKEERGRGNFPDRFSARQFPNYSSELNVNALLLGDSALYLCASSPGTYTSYEQYFGPGTRLTVT.